The clone carrying this T cell receptor beta chain was found a few times. Trimming removed 4 bases from V and 8 bases from J, with 22 bases in between. Germline V gene lookup returns CDR1 SGHRS and CDR2 YFSETQ. The CDR3 sequence is 16 residues long. Carrying unique molecular identifiers, the cDNA also gained a universal primer site through template switching. TCRdb ran MiXCR on the 5' RACE reads and lists one entry per CDR3 protein. The sample shows around 500,000 distinct CDR3 sequences, about 14% of them seen only once. These data are taken from a study of identical twins. The data were also submitted as part of a second study, on yellow fever vaccine responses in identical twins. That publication notes: Among the twins, the vaccine T cell response reportedly seemed partly convergent and partly personalized.

The sequence was obtained from a woman younger than 30 in good health. Sample: CD4+ T cells sorted from blood. The chain uses TRBV5-1 and TRBJ2-1, with D possibly matching TRBD1 (6 bases). This chain's CDR3 is CASSARITGKGDEQFF. The CDR3 bases are TGCGCCAGCAGCGCGCGGATAACAGGGAAGGGGGATGAGCAGTTCTTC.